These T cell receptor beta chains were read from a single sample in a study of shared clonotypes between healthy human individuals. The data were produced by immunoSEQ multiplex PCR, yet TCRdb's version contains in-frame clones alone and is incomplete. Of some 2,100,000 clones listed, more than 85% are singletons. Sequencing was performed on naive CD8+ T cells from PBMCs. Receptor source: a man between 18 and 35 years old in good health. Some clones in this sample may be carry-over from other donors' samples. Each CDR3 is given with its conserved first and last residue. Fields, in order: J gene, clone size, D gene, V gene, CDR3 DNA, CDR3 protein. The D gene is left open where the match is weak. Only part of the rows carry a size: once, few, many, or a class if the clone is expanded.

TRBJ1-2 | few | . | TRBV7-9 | TGTGCCAGCAGCTTATTGCAGGAAGACACTAACTATGGCTACACCTTC | CASSLLQEDTNYGYTF
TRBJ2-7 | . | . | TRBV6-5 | TGTGCCAGCAGTCCCCGGGGGAGCCCCTACGAGCAGTACTTC | CASSPRGSPYEQYF
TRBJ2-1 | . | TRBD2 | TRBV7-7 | TGTGCCAGCAGCGTAGACTGGACTAGCGCGTACAATGAGCAGTTCTTC | CASSVDWTSAYNEQFF
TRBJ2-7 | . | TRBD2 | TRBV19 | TGTGCCAGTGGGCCGGGACTAGCGGGAGGCGAGCAGTACTTC | CASGPGLAGGEQYF
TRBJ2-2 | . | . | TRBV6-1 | TGTGCCAGCAGCCTCTGGGAGAACACCGGGGAGCTGTTTTTT | CASSLWENTGELFF
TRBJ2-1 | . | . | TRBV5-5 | TGTGCCAGCAGCTTGCATCGGGGGGAGCAGTTCTTC | CASSLHRGEQFF
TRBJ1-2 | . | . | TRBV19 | TGTGCCAGTAGTTACGTCTCGGGGGCCGAGGATGGCTACACCTTC | CASSYVSGAEDGYTF
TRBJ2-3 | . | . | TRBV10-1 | TGCGCCAGCAGTGAAAGAAGCGGAGTGGAGACGCAGTATTTT | CASSERSGVETQYF
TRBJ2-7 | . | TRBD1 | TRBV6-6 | TGTGCCAGCAGTTACCCCGGACAGGGCTCCTACGAGCAGTACTTC | CASSYPGQGSYEQYF
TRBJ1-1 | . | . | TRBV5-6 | TGTGCCAGCAGCTTGGCCGGTGGGGCATACACTGAAGCTTTCTTT | CASSLAGGAYTEAFF
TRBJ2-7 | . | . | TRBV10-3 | TGTGCCATCAGTCCCTTTCCAGGTACGGGAGCCTACGAGCAGTACTTC | CAISPFPGTGAYEQYF
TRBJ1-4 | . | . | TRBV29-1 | TGCAGCGTCGAGGACAGATTTGCAACTAATGAAAAACTGTTTTTT | CSVEDRFATNEKLFF
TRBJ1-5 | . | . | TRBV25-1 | TGTGCCAGCAGTGAGGCTTATAGCAATCAGCCCCAGCATTTT | CASSEAYSNQPQHF
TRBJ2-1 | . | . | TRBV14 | TGTGCCAGCAGCCAAGCTAATGAGCAGTTCTTC | CASSQANEQFF
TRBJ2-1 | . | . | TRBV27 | TGTGCCAGCAGCCGACTAGGAGGGGGGAATGAGCAGTTCTTC | CASSRLGGGNEQFF
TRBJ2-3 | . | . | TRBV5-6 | TGTGCCAGCAGCCCTCCGACCACTAGCACAGATACGCAGTATTTT | CASSPPTTSTDTQYF
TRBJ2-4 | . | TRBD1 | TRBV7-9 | TGTGCCAGCAGCTTAGAGGGACAGCCAAGGGCCAAAAACATTCAGTACTTC | CASSLEGQPRAKNIQYF
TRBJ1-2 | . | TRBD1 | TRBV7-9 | TGTGCCAGCAGTTCAGGGGGGTGGATCTATGGCTACACCTTC | CASSSGGWIYGYTF
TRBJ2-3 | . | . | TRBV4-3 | TGCGCCAGCAGCCAAGAGCTGTCGGAGCGGGTCACAGATACGCAGTATTTT | CASSQELSERVTDTQYF
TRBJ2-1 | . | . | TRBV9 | TGTGCCAGCTCAGGAAACTACAATGAGCAGTTCTTC | CASSGNYNEQFF
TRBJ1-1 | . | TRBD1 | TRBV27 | TGTGCCAGCAGCTCTCCCACCGGGACAGGGAACACTGAAGCTTTCTTT | CASSSPTGTGNTEAFF
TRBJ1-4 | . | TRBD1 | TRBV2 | TGTGCCAGCAGTGAAATGGACAGGTTAGAAAAACTGTTTTTT | CASSEMDRLEKLFF
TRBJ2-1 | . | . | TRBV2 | TGTGCCAGCAGTGGGGACTCATCCTCCTACAATGAGCAGTTCTTC | CASSGDSSSYNEQFF
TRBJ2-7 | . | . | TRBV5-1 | TGCGCCAGCAGCTTCGGCCAGGGCTCCTACGAGCAGTACTTC | CASSFGQGSYEQYF
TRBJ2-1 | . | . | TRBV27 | TGTGCCAGCAGTCCTTCGGCGGGCCACTTTGGCAATGAGCAGTTCTTC | CASSPSAGHFGNEQFF
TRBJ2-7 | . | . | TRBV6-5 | TGTGCCAGCAGTCCCTCACAGGCCCACTACGAGCAGTACTTC | CASSPSQAHYEQYF
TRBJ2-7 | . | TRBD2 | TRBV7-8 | TGTGCCAGCAGCGGGACTAGCGGGAGGTTAGACGAGCAGTACTTC | CASSGTSGRLDEQYF
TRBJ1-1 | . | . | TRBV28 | TGTGCCAGCAGTTTATGGGCGGGGGGGACTGAAGCTTTCTTT | CASSLWAGGTEAFF
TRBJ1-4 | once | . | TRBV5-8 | TGTGCCAGCAGCTTTTCGGAGGAATGGTATGAAAAACTGTTTTTT | CASSFSEEWYEKLFF
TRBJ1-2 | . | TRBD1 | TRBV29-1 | TGCAGCGTGGGGGGACAGGATGGCTACACCTTC | CSVGGQDGYTF
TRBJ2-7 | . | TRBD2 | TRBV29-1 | TGCAGCGGGGGGACTAGCGGGTATTCCTACGAGCAGTACTTC | CSGGTSGYSYEQYF
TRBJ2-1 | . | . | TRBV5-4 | TGTGCCAGCGCAGCCGGGCCCCCGGTGGATGAGCAGTTCTTC | CASAAGPPVDEQFF
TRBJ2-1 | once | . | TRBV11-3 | TGTGCCAGCAGATTGGACCGCGAGGGAGTACATGAGCAGTTCTTC | CASRLDREGVHEQFF
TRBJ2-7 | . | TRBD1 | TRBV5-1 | TGCGCCAGCAGCACCAGTCTGGGACAGGGACCCTACGAGCAGTACTTC | CASSTSLGQGPYEQYF
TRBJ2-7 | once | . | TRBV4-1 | TGCGCCAGCAGCCAAGAGTACCACAGGGCCTACGAGCAGTACTTC | CASSQEYHRAYEQYF
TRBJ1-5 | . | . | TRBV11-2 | TGTGCCAGCAGCTTAGATCGAGGGAATCAGCCCCAGCATTTT | CASSLDRGNQPQHF
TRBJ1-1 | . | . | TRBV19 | TGTGCCAGTAGTATCGGGTCTAACACTGAAGCTTTCTTT | CASSIGSNTEAFF
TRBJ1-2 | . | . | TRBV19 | TGTGCCAGTAGTATCGGGGCTAACTATGGCTACACCTTC | CASSIGANYGYTF
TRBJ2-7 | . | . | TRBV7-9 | TGTGCCAGCAGCTTCGGGGTTATATACGAGCAGTACTTC | CASSFGVIYEQYF
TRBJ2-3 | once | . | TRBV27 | TGTGCCAGCAAGGGTGGTAGCGGAAACACAGATACGCAGTATTTT | CASKGGSGNTDTQYF
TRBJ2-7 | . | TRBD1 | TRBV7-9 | TGTGCCAGCAGCCGGGACAGGGGATCCTACGAGCAGTACTTC | CASSRDRGSYEQYF
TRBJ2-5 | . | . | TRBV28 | TGTGCCAGCAGTTTATTGGGCAATCAAGAGACCCAGTACTTC | CASSLLGNQETQYF
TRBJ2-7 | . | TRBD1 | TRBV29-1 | TGCAGCGTCACAGGGGCTGGGTACGAGCAGTACTTC | CSVTGAGYEQYF
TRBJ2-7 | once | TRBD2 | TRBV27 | TGTGCCAGCAGTTGGGCGGGGGGTAGCGCCTACGAGCAGTACTTC | CASSWAGGSAYEQYF
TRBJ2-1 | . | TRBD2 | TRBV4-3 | TGCGCCAGCAGCCCTACACCAGGGCGGCGGGAGGTAGGAGAGCAGTTCTTC | CASSPTPGRREVGEQFF
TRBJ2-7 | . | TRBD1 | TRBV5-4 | TGTGCCAGCAGCCCGCAAGGGCAGGGGGCCCATGTGCAGTACTTC | CASSPQGQGAHVQYF
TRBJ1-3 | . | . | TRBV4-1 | TGCGCCAGCAGCCAAGTTAGGGCTTTCAGCTCTGGAAACACCATATATTTT | CASSQVRAFSSGNTIYF
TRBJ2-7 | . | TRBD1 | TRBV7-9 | TGTGCCAGCAGCCCGACAGGGACCCCCTACGAGCAGTACTTC | CASSPTGTPYEQYF
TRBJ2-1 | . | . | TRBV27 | TGTGCCAGCAGTTTTCCCGGCAATGAGCAGTTCTTC | CASSFPGNEQFF
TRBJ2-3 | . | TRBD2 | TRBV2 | TGTGCCAGCGTGGGGACTATACCCGGTAGCACAGATACGCAGTATTTT | CASVGTIPGSTDTQYF
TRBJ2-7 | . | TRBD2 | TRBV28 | TGTGCCAGCAGTATGACTAGCGGGAGTTACGAGCAGTACTTC | CASSMTSGSYEQYF
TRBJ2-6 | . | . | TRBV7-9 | TGTGCCAGCAGCCTCGATTTAGGCCAAAGGCCCTCTGGGGCCAACGTCCTGACTTTC | CASSLDLGQRPSGANVLTF
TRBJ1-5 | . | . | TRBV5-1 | TGCGCCAGCAGCTTGGGGGGGAGCAATCAGCCCCAGCATTTT | CASSLGGSNQPQHF
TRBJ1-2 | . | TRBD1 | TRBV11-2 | TGTGCCAGCAGCTTAGCCGGGGACAGGGGGCATGGCTACACCTTC | CASSLAGDRGHGYTF
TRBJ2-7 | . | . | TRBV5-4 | TGTGCCAGCAGCTTGAGGGCTACCACGGACTACGAGCAGTACTTC | CASSLRATTDYEQYF